The present T cell receptor (beta chain) was sequenced within a study of CD8 T cells in Susac syndrome. Study-level points and caveats: By the study's own acknowledgment, its TCR sequencing and HLA analysis included relatively few individuals.

With random hexamers, reverse transcription was performed on 0.5 to 1 ug of RNA. TCRdb processed the immunoSEQ multiplex PCR reads anew with MiXCR; each CDR3 protein has one entry. The data show some 260,000 distinct CDR3 sequences, with just under 95% seen just once and about 0.071% held by the top ten. The J segment lost 6 bases and the V segment lost 5 bases, leaving 14 bases of the junction unmatched. In germline, CDR1 is GTSNPN, CDR2 SVGIG (reference sequence). The CDR3 extends over 16 amino acids. Patients with stable or active relapsing-remitting disease, all of them treatment-naive, made up the multiple sclerosis controls. Points on this clonotype: Antigen specificity is unknown.

The TCR sequence derives from a human donor with multiple sclerosis. The sequenced material came from CD4+ T cells from PBMCs. This chain connects TRBV30 to TRBJ2-2, with 8 positions matching TRBD1. The CDR3 DNA reads TGTGCCTGGGACAGGGGCTTGGGTACGGTCTCCGGGGAGCTGTTTTTT. Its translation: CAWDRGLGTVSGELFF.